The entry that follows covers one T cell receptor (beta chain) sequence. This sample is drawn from a study of cytomegalovirus exposure and HLA in healthy donors. PCR used 60 Vbeta primers and 13 Jbeta primers. The data were produced by immunoSEQ multiplex PCR, yet TCRdb's version contains in-frame clones alone and is incomplete. The data show about 130,000 clones, approximately 80% seen once. Germline assignment: CDR1 MNHEY and CDR2 SVGAGI. The CDR3 has 13 amino acids. Trimming pared 0 bases from V and 1 base from J, leaving 4 bases between. The chain carries TRBV6-5 and TRBJ2-7; D remains unclear. The sequence derives from a man aged 50 or older in good health and CMV-seronegative. The material sequenced was PBMCs. CDR3 residues: CASSYSESYEQYF. The CDR3, as DNA: TGTGCCAGCAGTTACTCCGAGTCCTACGAGCAGTACTTC.